The rows below give T cell receptor beta chains drawn from one sample of a study of blood T cell repertoires in COVID-19. Assay used: immunoSEQ multiplex PCR; TCRdb lists only in-frame clones, some missing. The sample lists 44,000 or so clones; 85% to 90% were seen once. Sequencing used peripheral blood. These receptors originate from a human donor in a cohort sampled during active COVID-19. CDR3s include the opening cysteine and the closing phenylalanine or tryptophan. The D gene is left open where the match is weak.

TGTGCCAGCAGCGCAACTAGGGCCACCGGGGAGCTGTTTTTT	CASSATRATGELFF	TRBV7-3	-	TRBJ2-2
TGTGCCAGTAGCTTCCCAGCGGGGCCATACAATGAGCAGTTCTTC	CASSFPAGPYNEQFF	TRBV19	TRBD2	TRBJ2-1